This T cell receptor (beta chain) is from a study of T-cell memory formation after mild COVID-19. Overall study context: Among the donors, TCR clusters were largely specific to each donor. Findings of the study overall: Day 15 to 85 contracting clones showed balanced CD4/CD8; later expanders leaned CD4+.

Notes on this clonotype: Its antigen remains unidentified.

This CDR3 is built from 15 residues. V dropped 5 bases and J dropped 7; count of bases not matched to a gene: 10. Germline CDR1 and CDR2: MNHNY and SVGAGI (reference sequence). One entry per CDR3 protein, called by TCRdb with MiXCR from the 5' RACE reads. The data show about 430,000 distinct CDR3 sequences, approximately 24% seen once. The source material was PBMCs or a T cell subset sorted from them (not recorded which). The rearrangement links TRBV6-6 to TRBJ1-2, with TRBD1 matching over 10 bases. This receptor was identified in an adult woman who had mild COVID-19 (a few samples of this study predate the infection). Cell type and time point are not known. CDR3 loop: CASSDWDRGFSGYTF. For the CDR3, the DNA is TGTGCCAGCAGTGACTGGGACAGGGGATTCTCTGGCTACACCTTC.